This T cell receptor (beta chain) was identified during a study of early T cells in non-severe SARS-CoV-2 infection. V was trimmed by 6 bases and J by 6 bases, leaving 19 bases between them. The CDR3 consists of 15 residues. CDR1 and CDR2 (germline): MNHEY, SVGAGI. The TCR library protocol was used to attach unique molecular identifiers. These identifiers were attached to individual cDNA molecules. TCRdb analysed the 5' RACE reads with MiXCR anew, one entry per CDR3 protein. The sample has tens of thousands of distinct CDR3 sequences, just under 15% seen once. The source is an adult who was a healthcare worker with PCR-confirmed SARS-CoV-2 infection or an uninfected control (not recorded which). The rearrangement links TRBV6-5 to TRBJ2-3; D possibly corresponds to TRBD1 (5 bases). The source material was whole blood, sampled at baseline. The CDR3 loop is CASSLRLLPGDTQYF. The CDR3 DNA sequence: TGTGCCAGCAGCCTACGACTTTTACCAGGGGATACGCAGTATTTT.